This T cell receptor beta chain was captured by sequencing in a study of technical replicates of blood from a handful of donors. Sequencing used immunoSEQ multiplex PCR; TCRdb keeps in-frame clones, though not all of them. The sample has tens of thousands of clones, around 97% seen once. V lost 5 bases and J lost 8; bases outside the gene matches: 11. The CDR3 sequence is 14 residues long. CDR1 LNHDA and CDR2 SQIVND come from the germline V gene (reference sequence). This TCR came from a human donor in good health. V is TRBV19 and J is TRBJ2-7, with 8 bases identical to TRBD1. Source material: T cells isolated from PBMCs. The CDR3 loop is CASSLQGALSKQYF. CDR3 DNA sequence: TGTGCCAGTAGTCTCCAGGGGGCCTTAAGTAAGCAGTACTTC.